Listed below are T cell receptor beta chains from one sample, sequenced in a study of T cells after yellow fever vaccination. TCRdb recomputed calls from the 5' RACE reads with MiXCR, one row per CDR3 protein. The sample records approximately 240,000 distinct CDR3 sequences, more than 3.5% being singletons. Sequenced material: PBMCs, taken 15 days after the yellow fever booster vaccination. These receptors all stem from a man aged 18 to 29 who received the YFV17D yellow fever vaccine. Each CDR3 is given with its conserved first and last residue. The D gene is left open where the match is weak. Clone sizes are given selectively: once, few, many, or a class where the clone is expanded.

clone_size	j_call	d_call	v_call	cdr3_nt	cdr3_aa
many	TRBJ1-1	-	TRBV7-2	TGTGCCAGCAGCTTAGCGGGGGCTACAAACACTGAAGCTTTCTTT	CASSLAGATNTEAFF
many	TRBJ2-7	-	TRBV7-9	TGTGCCAGCAGCTTACAGATCTCCTACGAGCAGTACTTC	CASSLQISYEQYF
many	TRBJ2-5	TRBD1	TRBV5-1	TGCGCCAGCAGCTTGGCCGGGACAGGAGTCCAAGAGACCCAGTACTTC	CASSLAGTGVQETQYF
many	TRBJ2-7	TRBD1	TRBV29-1	TGCAGCGCGGGACAGGGGTGGTACGAGCAGTACTTC	CSAGQGWYEQYF
-	TRBJ2-7	-	TRBV4-3	TGCGCCAGCAGCCAAGGGAAAGGACGCTCCTACGAGCAGTACTTC	CASSQGKGRSYEQYF
-	TRBJ1-2	-	TRBV11-2	TGTGCCAGCAGCGCATGGTCGTTGCAGGACTATGGCTACACCTTC	CASSAWSLQDYGYTF
many	TRBJ1-1	-	TRBV7-9	TGTGCCAGCAGCCTTGGTCAGACTTTTAACACTGAAGCTTTCTTT	CASSLGQTFNTEAFF
many	TRBJ2-5	TRBD1	TRBV11-2	TGTGCCAGCAGCTTAAGGCCAGGGGGAGAGACCCAGTACTTC	CASSLRPGGETQYF
many	TRBJ1-1	TRBD1	TRBV10-3	TGTGCCATCAGTGAGGCTACAGGGGTTGGAAACACTGAAGCTTTCTTT	CAISEATGVGNTEAFF
many	TRBJ1-1	-	TRBV7-2	TGTGCCAGCAGCGTTAGGCAGGGTGACACTGAAGCTTTCTTT	CASSVRQGDTEAFF
many	TRBJ1-4	TRBD1	TRBV20-1	TGCAGTGCTAGTAATCGACAGGGGATCGAAAAACTGTTTTTT	CSASNRQGIEKLFF
many	TRBJ2-4	TRBD1	TRBV29-1	TGCAGCGTTGAAGGACAGGGAAAAAACATTCAGTACTTC	CSVEGQGKNIQYF
many	TRBJ1-1	TRBD1	TRBV7-3	TGTGCCAGCAGCATGACAGGGAGCACTGAAGCTTTCTTT	CASSMTGSTEAFF
many	TRBJ2-1	-	TRBV7-3	TGTGCCAGCAGCTTAACTCAGGGGCTGAGGAATGAGCAGTTCTTC	CASSLTQGLRNEQFF
many	TRBJ2-1	-	TRBV11-2	TGTGCCAGCAGCTTATATCAGGGGAGCGATGAGCAGTTCTTC	CASSLYQGSDEQFF
many	TRBJ2-4	-	TRBV24-1	TGTGCCACCAGTGATTCAGGGGCGATAGCCAAAAACATTCAGTACTTC	CATSDSGAIAKNIQYF
many	TRBJ2-7	-	TRBV6-5	TGTGCCAGCAGTCCGGGATTCCCCTACGAGCAGTACTTC	CASSPGFPYEQYF
many	TRBJ2-3	-	TRBV7-2	TGTGCCAGCAGCTTTATGCAGGCACAAACAGATACGCAGTATTTT	CASSFMQAQTDTQYF
many	TRBJ2-2	TRBD2	TRBV9	TGTGCCAGCAGCGTAATGTCTAGCGGGGGATCCGGGGAGCTGTTTTTT	CASSVMSSGGSGELFF
many	TRBJ2-2	-	TRBV5-1	TGCGCCAGCAGCTTTAGGCCAGTAGGAGGGAACCCCGGGGAGCTGTTTTTT	CASSFRPVGGNPGELFF
many	TRBJ2-7	TRBD2	TRBV4-1	TGCGCCAGCAGCCAAGATGCAGCGGGGGGGCGTAACGAGCAGTACTTC	CASSQDAAGGRNEQYF
many	TRBJ2-1	-	TRBV5-1	TGCGCCAGCAGGGCGAGCACAGACGAGCAGTTCTTC	CASRASTDEQFF
many	TRBJ2-2	-	TRBV9	TGTGCCAGCAGCGTGATGGCAGACTACACCGGGGAGCTGTTTTTT	CASSVMADYTGELFF
-	TRBJ2-1	-	TRBV25-1	TGTGCCAGCAGTATCACTAGCTCCTACAATGAGCAGTTCTTC	CASSITSSYNEQFF
many	TRBJ1-2	-	TRBV12-3/TRBV12-4	TGTGCCAGCAGCCCCGGGGGGCGTTCGGGCTACACCTTC	CASSPGGRSGYTF
many	TRBJ1-2	-	TRBV5-6	TGTGCCAGCAGCTTCGGCAGTTCAGGTGGCTACACCTTC	CASSFGSSGGYTF
-	TRBJ1-5	-	TRBV29-1	TGCAGCGTTCGTGTTCAGGGGCGTAATCAGCCCCAGCATTTT	CSVRVQGRNQPQHF